The 14 T cell receptor beta chains listed next were all sequenced from one sample in a study. Sequencing was performed with immunoSEQ multiplex PCR; in TCRdb, only in-frame clones are kept and a portion is missing. This table has 45,000 to 55,000 clones, about 92% appearing once. Sequenced sample: PBMCs. These receptors came from a man in his forties or fifties with rheumatoid arthritis.

V is TRBV28 and J is TRBJ1-5; TRBD1 is a possible D gene (5 bases). The CDR3 is made up of 15 amino acids. Germline V CDR1 and CDR2: MDHEN, SYDVKM. V gave up 7 bases and J gave up 5 bases, with 18 bases separating them. CDR3 nucleotide sequence: TGTGCCAGCACCCAAAGGGGCCGGCACGATCAGCCCCAGCATTTT. Its translation is CASTQRGRHDQPQHF.

This chain joins TRBV6-5 and TRBJ2-7; D perhaps matches TRBD2 (6 bases). Trimming removed 5 bases at V and 3 bases at J, with 14 bases between. There are 14 residues in the CDR3. CDR1 MNHEY and CDR2 SVGAGI come from the germline V gene. For the CDR3, the DNA is TGTGCCAGCAGTAACCGGGACTGGCTCTACGAGCAGTACTTC. Translation gives CASSNRDWLYEQYF.

V gene TRBV11-3 combines with J gene TRBJ2-7, with a weak D call TRBD1 (6 bases). Germline loops: CDR1 SGHNT, CDR2 YENEEA. The CDR3 runs 15 residues. V lost 5 bases, J lost 0 bases, and 14 bases lay in between. The CDR3 loop reads CASSRGQGGSYEQYF. The CDR3 DNA reads as TGTGCCAGCAGCCGAGGACAAGGGGGCTCCTACGAGCAGTACTTC. Supplemented by reference TRBV11-3 and TRBJ2-7, the full variable domain reads EAGVVQSPRYKIIEKKQPVAFWCNPISGHNTLYWYLQNLGQGPELLIRYENEEAVDDSQLPKDRFSAERLKGVDSTLKIQPAELGDSAVYLCASSRGQGGSYEQYFGPGTRLTVT.

The CDR3 is CASSSPGENTEAFF. As DNA, the CDR3 is TGTGCCAGCAGCTCCCCTGGGGAGAACACTGAAGCTTTCTTT. V usage is TRBV11-2 and J usage is TRBJ1-1; no definite D call. Germline V lookup: CDR1 SGHAT, CDR2 FQNNGV. CDR3 length: 14 residues. V was trimmed by 4 bases and J by 1 base, leaving 10 bases between them.

The rearrangement links TRBV12-3 or TRBV12-4 to TRBJ2-3; D may match TRBD1 or TRBD2 (5 bases each). Trimming took off 5 bases at V and 9 bases at J, with 15 bases between the two ends. The CDR3 is 13 residues long. The chain's CDR3 is CASSPGTILTQYF. The CDR3 DNA follows: TGTGCCAGCAGTCCCGGGACCATCTTGACGCAGTATTTT.

The chain employs TRBV7-2 and TRBJ1-4; possible D gene TRBD1, 5 bases. This CDR3 is 19 amino acids long. Trimming removed 3 bases from V and 6 bases from J, with 26 bases in between. CDR1 SGHTA and CDR2 FQGNSA come from the germline V gene. In DNA form, the CDR3 reads TGTGCCAGCAGCTTGTATCCCCTAGAAAGCAGACAGCCCGATGAAAAACTGTTTTTT. Encoded protein: CASSLYPLESRQPDEKLFF.

The chain is built from TRBV9 and TRBJ2-5; TRBD1 aligns across 7 bases. V lost 0 bases, J lost 2 bases, and 13 bases stayed unmatched. CDR1 is SGDLS, CDR2 YYNGEE, per germline. CDR3 length: 18 amino acids. This chain's CDR3 is CASSVAGVHRQGQETQYF. The DNA for the CDR3 is TGTGCCAGCAGCGTAGCGGGTGTTCACCGACAGGGTCAAGAGACCCAGTACTTC.

The J gene is TRBJ1-2, the V gene TRBV5-1, with 11 positions matching TRBD1. The CDR3 consists of 16 residues. Germline-derived CDR1 and CDR2 are SGHRS and YFSETQ. Losses at the gene ends were 4 bases for V and 1 base for J; bases not matched to a gene: 6. The CDR3 coding sequence is TGCGCCAGCAGCGACCGGACAGGGGGCCGTAACTATGGCTACACCTTC. Translated, it gives CASSDRTGGRNYGYTF.

The chain employs TRBV28 and TRBJ1-2; the D is unclear. Germline assignment: CDR1 MDHEN and CDR2 SYDVKM. CDR3 size: 13 residues. V lost 7 bases to trimming and J lost 5 bases, with 14 bases between them. The CDR3 protein is CASKTTGRYGYTF. CDR3 coding DNA: TGTGCCAGCAAAACCACCGGAAGATATGGCTACACCTTC.

The V and J genes are TRBV2 and TRBJ2-2; TRBD2 matches 10 bases. Trimming cost V 10 bases and J 2 bases; bases outside gene matches: 16. The CDR3 sequence is 18 residues long. Germline V gene data show CDR1 as SNHLY and CDR2 as FYNNEI. CDR3 protein: CAIPGTSEASLNTGELFF. DNA of the CDR3: TGTGCCATACCCGGGACTAGCGAGGCAAGCCTAAACACCGGGGAGCTGTTTTTT.

The CDR3 sequence is CASSWTGGETQYF. CDR3 sequence (DNA): TGTGCCAGCAGTTGGACAGGCGGCGAGACCCAGTACTTC. The chain carries TRBV6-5 and TRBJ2-5; 7 bases are shared with TRBD1. The CDR3 contains 13 residues. J was trimmed by 5 bases and V by 4 bases; bases with no gene match: 4. Germline lookup yields CDR1 MNHEY and CDR2 SVGAGI.

This chain connects TRBV29-1 to TRBJ1-5, with TRBD1 matching 9 bases. V was pared by 6 bases and J by 4 bases, with 7 bases of the junction left unmatched. This CDR3 contains 14 residues. Germline V gene lookup returns CDR1 SQVTM and CDR2 ANQGSEA. CDR3 protein: CSVGGQGPNQPQHF. The DNA for the CDR3 is TGCAGCGTGGGGGGACAGGGCCCTAATCAGCCCCAGCATTTT.

This chain links TRBV7-2 with TRBJ2-7; D perhaps matches TRBD2 (6 bases). The CDR3 has 16 residues. The V gene lost 5 bases and the J gene lost 0 bases, with 17 bases spanning the gap. CDR1 is SGHTA, CDR2 FQGNSA, per germline. The CDR3 protein is CASSTTRDLLSYEQYF. The CDR3 nucleotides are TGTGCCAGCAGCACGACCAGGGACTTACTCTCCTACGAGCAGTACTTC.

This clone was found a few times. The genes are TRBV6-6 and TRBJ1-3; D is uncertain. The CDR3 is 13 residues long. Deletions cut 0 bases from V and 1 base from J, with 1 base between. CDR1 and CDR2 (germline): MNHNY, SVGAGI (reference sequence). CDR3 nucleotides: TGTGCCAGCAGTTACTCATCTGGAAACACCATATATTTT. This encodes CASSYSSGNTIYF.